This T cell receptor beta chain appears in the sequencing data of a study of CXCR3-negative and CXCR3-positive naive CD8 T cells. From germline, CDR1 is SGHRS and CDR2 YFSETQ. The length of the CDR3 is 15 residues. The study made its TRB cDNA libraries by 5' RACE, adding UMI labels. TCRdb reprocessed the 5' RACE reads and stores each CDR3 protein as one record, lacking DNA. The sample includes over 100,000 distinct CDR3 sequences. The sequence derives from a human donor in good health. Some clones in this sample may be carry-over from other donors' samples. Sequenced sample: naive CXCR3- CD8+ T cells from blood. Stated subset: CD45RO-CCR7+CD27+CD95- naive CD8+ T cells lacking CXCR3 (TNR3-). This chain joins TRBV5-1 and TRBJ2-7; TCRdb indicates TRBD2, and absent DNA this call remains unverified. The CDR3 sequence is CASSLEFSSNYEQYF.